This record looks at one T cell receptor beta chain sequence and its context. Methods used by the authors: Estimation of nucleated cell counts relied on the amplification of reference gene primers. TCRdb's copy holds only in-frame clones and misses some; the assay was immunoSEQ multiplex PCR. D and trimming come from the DNA, and the V and J calls and clone size come from that table. Seen here are around 100,000 clones, roughly 80% observed once, and the top ten hold less than 35%. This entry comes from a study of blood T cell repertoires in COVID-19. The wider study: The United States, Italy and Spain provided the acute and convalescent COVID-19 samples. T cells, B-cell-depleted T cells, or PBMCs supplied cDNA or gDNA.

CDR1 and CDR2 from the germline V gene are SGHDT and YYEEEE. CDR3 length equals 14 residues. V shed 4 bases and J shed 4 bases, with 14 bases lying between them. The receptor was derived from a man in his 70s with active or convalescent COVID-19. V usage is TRBV5-6 and J usage is TRBJ1-1; D is possibly TRBD1 (6 bases). Sequencing was performed on peripheral blood. CDR3: CASSPYTGSTEAFF. CDR3 DNA sequence: TGTGCCAGCAGCCCCTATACAGGGAGCACTGAAGCTTTCTTT.